This TCR beta chain was obtained from a study of prognosis after radiotherapy for stage I lung cancer. Looking at the study overall: Roughly seven patients presented with squamous cell carcinoma, eleven to twelve with adenocarcinoma.

Researchers used two-round multiplex PCR to amplify TCR beta CDR3 starting from genomic DNA. It was primers specific to each TRBV and TRBJ gene that first-round PCR used. Using its own MiXCR run on the multiplex PCR reads, TCRdb lists one record per CDR3 protein. The sample has tens of thousands of distinct CDR3 sequences; around two fifths are singletons. This clonotype was detected ten times or more. Blood draws of six milliliters of peripheral blood occurred at each of two time points. Germline V lookup: CDR1 MNHNS, CDR2 SASEGT. This CDR3 region has 13 residues. The V gene lost 6 bases and the J gene lost 5 bases, with 10 bases spanning the gap.

The sequence derives from a donor of 50 years or more with non-small cell lung cancer. The chain joins TRBV6-1 to TRBJ2-2, with D perhaps given as TRBD1 or TRBD2 (6 bases each). This specimen consisted of PBMCs, obtained before or after stereotactic body radiation therapy (not recorded which). The CDR3 sequence is CASSLGGTGELFF. The CDR3 DNA reads TGTGCCAGCAGCCTAGGGGGGACCGGGGAGCTGTTTTTT.